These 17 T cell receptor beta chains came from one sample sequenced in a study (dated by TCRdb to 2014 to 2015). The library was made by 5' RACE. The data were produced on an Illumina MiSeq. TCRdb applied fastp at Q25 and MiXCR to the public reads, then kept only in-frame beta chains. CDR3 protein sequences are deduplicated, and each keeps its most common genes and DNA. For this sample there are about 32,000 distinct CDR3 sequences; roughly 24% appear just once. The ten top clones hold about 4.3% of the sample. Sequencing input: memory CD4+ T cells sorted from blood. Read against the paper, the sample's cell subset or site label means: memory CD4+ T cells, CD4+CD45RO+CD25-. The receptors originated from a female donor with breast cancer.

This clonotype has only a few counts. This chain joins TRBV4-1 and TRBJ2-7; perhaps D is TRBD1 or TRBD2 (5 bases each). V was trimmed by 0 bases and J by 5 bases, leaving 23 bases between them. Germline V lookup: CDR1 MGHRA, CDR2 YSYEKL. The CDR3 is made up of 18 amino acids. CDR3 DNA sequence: TGCGCCAGCAGCCAAGAGGGGCAGGGACCTGGATCGGTCCACGAGCAGTACTTC. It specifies CASSQEGQGPGSVHEQYF.

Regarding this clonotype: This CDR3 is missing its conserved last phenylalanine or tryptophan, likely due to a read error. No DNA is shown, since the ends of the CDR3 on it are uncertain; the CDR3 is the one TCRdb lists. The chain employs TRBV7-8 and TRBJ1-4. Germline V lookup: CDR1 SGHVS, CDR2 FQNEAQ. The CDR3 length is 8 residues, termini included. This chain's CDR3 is CASSWPTS.

In nucleotides, the CDR3 is TGCAGTGCTAGCTTAAGACCCTACTCCTACGAGCAGTACTTC. This codes for CSASLRPYSYEQYF. V gene TRBV20-1 combines with J gene TRBJ2-7, with no clear D. From germline, CDR1 is DFQATT and CDR2 SNEGSKA (reference sequence). There are 14 residues in the CDR3. Trimming left V 3 bases short and J 0 bases short, with 12 bases between.

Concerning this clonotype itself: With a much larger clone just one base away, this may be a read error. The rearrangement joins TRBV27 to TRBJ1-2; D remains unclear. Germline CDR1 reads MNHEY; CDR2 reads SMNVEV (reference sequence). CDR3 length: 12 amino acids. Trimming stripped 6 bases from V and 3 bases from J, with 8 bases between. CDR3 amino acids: CASSDRDYGYTF. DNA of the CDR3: TGTGCCAGCAGCGACCGCGACTATGGCTACACCTTC.

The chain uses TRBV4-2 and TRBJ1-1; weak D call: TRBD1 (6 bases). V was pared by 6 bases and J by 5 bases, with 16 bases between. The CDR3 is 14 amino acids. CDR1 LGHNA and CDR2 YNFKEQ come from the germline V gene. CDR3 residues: CASRPSRGSTEAFF. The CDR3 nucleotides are TGTGCCAGCAGGCCGAGCAGGGGTTCGACTGAAGCTTTCTTT.

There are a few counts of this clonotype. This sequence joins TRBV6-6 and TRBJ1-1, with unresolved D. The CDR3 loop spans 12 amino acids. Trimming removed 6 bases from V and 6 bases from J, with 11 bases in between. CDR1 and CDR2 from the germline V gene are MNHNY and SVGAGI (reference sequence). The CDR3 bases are TGTGCCAGCAGACACCGGGCCCCTGAAGCTTTCTTT. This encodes CASRHRAPEAFF.

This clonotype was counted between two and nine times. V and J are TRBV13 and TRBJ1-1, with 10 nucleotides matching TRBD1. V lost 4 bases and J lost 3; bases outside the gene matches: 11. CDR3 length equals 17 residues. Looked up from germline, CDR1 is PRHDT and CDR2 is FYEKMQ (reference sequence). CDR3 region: CASSSPGTGVEDTEAFF. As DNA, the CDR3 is TGTGCCAGCAGCTCGCCCGGGACAGGGGTGGAAGACACTGAAGCTTTCTTT.

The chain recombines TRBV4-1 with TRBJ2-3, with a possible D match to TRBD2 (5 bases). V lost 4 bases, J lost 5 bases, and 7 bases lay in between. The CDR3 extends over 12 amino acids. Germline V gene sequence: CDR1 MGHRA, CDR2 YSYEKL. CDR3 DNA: TGCGCCAGCAGCCCCGGGGTAGATACGCAGTATTTT. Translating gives CASSPGVDTQYF.

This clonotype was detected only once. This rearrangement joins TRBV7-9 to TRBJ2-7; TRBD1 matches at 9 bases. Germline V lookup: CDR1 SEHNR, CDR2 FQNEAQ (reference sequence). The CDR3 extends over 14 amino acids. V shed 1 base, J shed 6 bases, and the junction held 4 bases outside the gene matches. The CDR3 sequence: CASSLVTGGGEQYF. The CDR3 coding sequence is TGTGCCAGCAGCTTAGTCACAGGGGGCGGCGAGCAGTACTTC.

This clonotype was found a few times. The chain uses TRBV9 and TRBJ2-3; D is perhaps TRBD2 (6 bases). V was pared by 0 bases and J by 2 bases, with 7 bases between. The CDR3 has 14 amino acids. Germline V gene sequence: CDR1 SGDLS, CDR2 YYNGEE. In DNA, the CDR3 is TGTGCCAGCAGCGTAGGGGGGGACACAGATACGCAGTATTTT. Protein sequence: CASSVGGDTDTQYF.

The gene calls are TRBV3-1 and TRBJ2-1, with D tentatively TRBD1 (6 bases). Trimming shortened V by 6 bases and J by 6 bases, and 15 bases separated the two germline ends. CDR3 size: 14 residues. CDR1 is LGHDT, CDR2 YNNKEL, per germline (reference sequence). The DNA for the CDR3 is TGTGCCAGCAGGTCCCTGGGGGCGTCCAATGAGCAGTTCTTC. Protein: CASRSLGASNEQFF.

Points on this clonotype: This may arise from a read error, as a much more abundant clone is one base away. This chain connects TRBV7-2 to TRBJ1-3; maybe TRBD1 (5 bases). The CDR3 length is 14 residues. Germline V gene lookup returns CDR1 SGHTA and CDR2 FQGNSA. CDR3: CANSLEHRGNTIYF. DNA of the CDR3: TGTGCCAACAGCTTAGAACACAGGGGAAACACCATATATTTT.

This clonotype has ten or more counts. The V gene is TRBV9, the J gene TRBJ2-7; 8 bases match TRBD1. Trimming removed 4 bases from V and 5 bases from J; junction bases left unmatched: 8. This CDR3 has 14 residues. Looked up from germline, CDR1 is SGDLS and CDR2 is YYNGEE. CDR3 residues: CASSPRTGKDEQYF. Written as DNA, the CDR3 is TGTGCCAGCAGCCCAAGGACAGGGAAGGACGAGCAGTACTTC.

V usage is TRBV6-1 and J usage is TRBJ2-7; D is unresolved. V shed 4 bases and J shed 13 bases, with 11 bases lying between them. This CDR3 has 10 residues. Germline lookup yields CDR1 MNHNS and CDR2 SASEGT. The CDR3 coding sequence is TGTGCCAGCAGTGGGATGACTGGATACTTC. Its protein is CASSGMTGYF.

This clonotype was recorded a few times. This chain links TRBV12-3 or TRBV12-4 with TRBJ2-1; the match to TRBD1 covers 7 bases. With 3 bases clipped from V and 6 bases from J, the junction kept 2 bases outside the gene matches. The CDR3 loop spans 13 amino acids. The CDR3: CASSLRQGNEQFF. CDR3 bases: TGTGCCAGCAGTTTGCGACAGGGCAATGAGCAGTTCTTC.

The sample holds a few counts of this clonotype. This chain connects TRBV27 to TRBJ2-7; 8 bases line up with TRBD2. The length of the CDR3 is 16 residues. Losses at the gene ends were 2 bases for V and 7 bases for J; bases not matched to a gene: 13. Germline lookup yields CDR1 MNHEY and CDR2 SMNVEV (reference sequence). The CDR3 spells CASSLMFPGGPEEQYF. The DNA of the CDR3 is TGTGCCAGCAGTTTAATGTTTCCGGGGGGGCCAGAGGAGCAGTACTTC.

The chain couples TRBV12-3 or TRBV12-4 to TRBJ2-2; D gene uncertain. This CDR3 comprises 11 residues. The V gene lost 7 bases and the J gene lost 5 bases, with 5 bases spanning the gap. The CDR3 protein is CASTETGELFF. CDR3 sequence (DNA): TGTGCCAGCACCGAAACCGGGGAGCTGTTTTTT.